This T cell receptor beta chain was sequenced in a study of blood T cells in healthy people across ages. The length of the CDR3 is 10 residues. V was pared by 5 bases and J by 7 bases, with 8 bases between. CDR1 is SQVTM and CDR2 is ANQGSEA in the germline V gene. A second roughly 7 to 11 cycle PCR used barcoded and J-beta primers. TCRdb re-called the 5' RACE reads with MiXCR, one entry per CDR3 protein. Here the sample spans 550,000 to 700,000 distinct CDR3 sequences, approximately 25% being singletons. Each donor had around 10 milliliters of peripheral blood drawn. There were at least 5.5 micrograms of total RNA extracted from every sample.

Sample: blood. The chain links TRBV29-1 to TRBJ1-2; a possible D gene is TRBD1 (5 bases). The receptor comes from a woman aged 70-85 years in good health. CDR3 bases: TGCAGCGTTTGGGGGGGTGGCTACACCTTC. Translated: CSVWGGGYTF. Using reference TRBV29-1 and TRBJ1-2 for the parts outside the CDR3, the full variable domain is SAVISQKPSRDICQRGTSLTIQCQVDSQVTMMFWYRQQPGQSLTLIATANQGSEATYESGFVIDKFPISRPNLTFSTLTVSNMSPEDSSIYLCSVWGGGYTFGSGTRLTVV.